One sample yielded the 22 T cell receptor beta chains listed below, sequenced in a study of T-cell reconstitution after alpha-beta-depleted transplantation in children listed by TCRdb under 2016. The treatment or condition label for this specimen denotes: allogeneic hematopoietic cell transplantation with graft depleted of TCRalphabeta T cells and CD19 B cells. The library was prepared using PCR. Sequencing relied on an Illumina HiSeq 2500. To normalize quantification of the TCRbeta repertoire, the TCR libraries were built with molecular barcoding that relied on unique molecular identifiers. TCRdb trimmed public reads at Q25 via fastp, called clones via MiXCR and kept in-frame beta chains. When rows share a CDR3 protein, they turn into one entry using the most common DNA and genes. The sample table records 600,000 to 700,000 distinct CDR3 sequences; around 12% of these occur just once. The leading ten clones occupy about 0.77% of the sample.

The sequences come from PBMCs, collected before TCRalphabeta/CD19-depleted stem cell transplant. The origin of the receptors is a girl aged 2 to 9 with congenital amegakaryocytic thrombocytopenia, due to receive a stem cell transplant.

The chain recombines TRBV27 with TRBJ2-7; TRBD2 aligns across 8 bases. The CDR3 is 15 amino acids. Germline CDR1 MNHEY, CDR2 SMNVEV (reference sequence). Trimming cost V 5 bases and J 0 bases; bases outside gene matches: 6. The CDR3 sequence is CASSPRTSNSYEQYF. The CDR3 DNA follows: TGTGCCAGCAGTCCCCGGACTAGCAACTCCTACGAGCAGTACTTC.

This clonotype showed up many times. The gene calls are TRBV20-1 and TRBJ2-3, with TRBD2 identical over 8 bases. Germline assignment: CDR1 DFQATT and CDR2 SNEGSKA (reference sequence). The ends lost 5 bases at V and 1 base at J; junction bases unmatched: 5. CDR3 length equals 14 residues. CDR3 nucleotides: TGCAGTGCTTCCCTAGCGGGTGGCACAGATACGCAGTATTTT. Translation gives CSASLAGGTDTQYF.

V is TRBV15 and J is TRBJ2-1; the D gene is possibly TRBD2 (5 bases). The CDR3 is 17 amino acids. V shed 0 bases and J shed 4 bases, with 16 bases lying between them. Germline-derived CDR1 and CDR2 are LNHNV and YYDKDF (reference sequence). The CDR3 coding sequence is TGTGCCACCAGCAGAGATAAGCGGCTAGCTGGTTACAATGAGCAGTTCTTC. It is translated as CATSRDKRLAGYNEQFF.

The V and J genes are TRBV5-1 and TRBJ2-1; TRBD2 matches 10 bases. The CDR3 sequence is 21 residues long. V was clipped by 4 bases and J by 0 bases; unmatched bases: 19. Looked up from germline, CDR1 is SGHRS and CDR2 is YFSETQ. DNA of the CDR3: TGCGCCAGCAGCCGCTTCTCTACTAGCGGGGCCGTGGGGGACTCCTACAATGAGCAGTTCTTC. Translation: CASSRFSTSGAVGDSYNEQFF.

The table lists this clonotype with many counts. CDR3 protein: CASSPRTRGMGAYNEQFF. The DNA of the CDR3 is TGTGCCAGCAGCCCCAGAACCAGGGGAATGGGAGCCTACAATGAGCAGTTCTTC. V gene TRBV14 combines with J gene TRBJ2-1, with D perhaps TRBD1 (6 bases). Germline V gene sequence: CDR1 SGHDN, CDR2 FVKESK. This CDR3 region has 18 residues. V lost 4 bases, J lost 2 bases, and 21 bases lay in between.

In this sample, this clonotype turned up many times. The CDR3 protein is CASSRDASSGNTIYF. CDR3 coding DNA: TGCGCCAGCAGCCGGGACGCAAGCTCTGGAAACACCATATATTTT. The chain carries TRBV5-1 and TRBJ1-3, with D possibly being TRBD1 (5 bases). This CDR3 comprises 15 residues. CDR1 SGHRS and CDR2 YFSETQ come from the germline V gene. Trimming pared 4 bases from V and 0 bases from J, leaving 11 bases between.

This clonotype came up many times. The CDR3 spells CASSLAERFEQYF. CDR3 coding DNA: TGTGCCAGCAGCTTAGCTGAACGCTTCGAGCAGTACTTC. The V gene is TRBV7-6, the J gene TRBJ2-7; D ambiguous. Germline CDR1 reads SGHVS; CDR2 reads FNYEAQ. The V gene lost 0 bases and the J gene lost 6 bases, with 9 bases spanning the gap. This CDR3 region has 13 residues.

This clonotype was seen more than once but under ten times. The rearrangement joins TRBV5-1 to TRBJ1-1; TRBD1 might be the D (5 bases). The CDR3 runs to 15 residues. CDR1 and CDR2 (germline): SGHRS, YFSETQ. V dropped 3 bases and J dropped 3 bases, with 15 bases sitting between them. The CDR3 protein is CASSSTQGGDTEAFF. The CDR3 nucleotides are TGCGCCAGCAGCTCGACCCAGGGAGGTGACACTGAAGCTTTCTTT.

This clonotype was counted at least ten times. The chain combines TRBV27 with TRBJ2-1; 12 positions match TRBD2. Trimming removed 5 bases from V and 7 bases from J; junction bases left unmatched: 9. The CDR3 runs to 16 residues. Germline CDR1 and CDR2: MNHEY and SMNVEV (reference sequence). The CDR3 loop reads CASSNLAGGLRNEQFF. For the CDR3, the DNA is TGTGCCAGCAGTAACCTAGCGGGAGGGCTTCGGAATGAGCAGTTCTTC.

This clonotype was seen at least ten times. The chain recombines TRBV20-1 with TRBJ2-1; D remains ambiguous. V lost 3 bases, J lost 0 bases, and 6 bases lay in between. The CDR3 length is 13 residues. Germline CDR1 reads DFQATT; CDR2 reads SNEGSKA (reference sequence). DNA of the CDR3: TGCAGTGCTAGTTTAGTCTCCTACAATGAGCAGTTCTTC. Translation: CSASLVSYNEQFF.

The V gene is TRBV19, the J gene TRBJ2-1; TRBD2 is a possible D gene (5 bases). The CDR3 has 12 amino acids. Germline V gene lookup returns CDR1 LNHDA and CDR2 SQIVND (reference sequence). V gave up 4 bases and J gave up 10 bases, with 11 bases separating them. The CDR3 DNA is TGTGCCAGTAGTACCCTAGCCTGGGAGCAGTTCTTC. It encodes CASSTLAWEQFF.

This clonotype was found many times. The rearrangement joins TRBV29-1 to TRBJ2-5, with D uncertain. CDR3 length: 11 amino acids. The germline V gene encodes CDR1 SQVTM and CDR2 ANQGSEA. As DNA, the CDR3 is TGCAGTGCTGGGCGGCAAGAGACCCAGTACTTC. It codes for CSAGRQETQYF. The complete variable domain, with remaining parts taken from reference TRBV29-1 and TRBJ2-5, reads SAVISQKPSRDICQRGTSLTIQCQVDSQVTMMFWYRQQPGQSLTLIATANQGSEATYESGFVIDKFPISRPNLTFSTLTVSNMSPEDSSIYLCSAGRQETQYFGPGTRLLVL.

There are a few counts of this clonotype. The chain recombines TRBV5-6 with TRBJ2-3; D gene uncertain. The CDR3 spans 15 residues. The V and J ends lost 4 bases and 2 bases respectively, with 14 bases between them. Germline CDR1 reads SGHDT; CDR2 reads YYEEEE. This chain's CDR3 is CASSPFGGITDTQYF. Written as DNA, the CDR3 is TGTGCCAGCAGCCCCTTCGGCGGAATCACAGATACGCAGTATTTT.

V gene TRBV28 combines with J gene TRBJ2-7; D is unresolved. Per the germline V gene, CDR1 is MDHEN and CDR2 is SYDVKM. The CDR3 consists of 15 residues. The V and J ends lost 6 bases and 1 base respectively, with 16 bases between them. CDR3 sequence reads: CASSNWQNGSYEQYF. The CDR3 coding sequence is TGTGCCAGCAGCAACTGGCAGAACGGATCCTACGAGCAGTACTTC.

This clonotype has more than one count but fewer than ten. The CDR3 DNA is TGTGCCAGCAGTTACTCCGGGACCCTGATGGTTAATGAGCAGTTCTTC. It codes for CASSYSGTLMVNEQFF. This sequence joins TRBV6-5 and TRBJ2-1; D tentatively fits TRBD1 or TRBD2 (5 bases each). The CDR3 is 16 amino acids. Looked up from germline, CDR1 is MNHEY and CDR2 is SVGAGI. V gave up 0 bases and J gave up 7 bases, with 16 bases separating them.

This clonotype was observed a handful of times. As DNA, the CDR3 is TGTGCCAGCAGGGCGTCCAATGGGATAGGCACTGAAGCTTTCTTT. Protein product: CASRASNGIGTEAFF. This sequence joins TRBV7-9 and TRBJ1-1, with D unclear. V lost 6 bases and J 4 bases, leaving 18 bases between the germline ends. Per the germline V gene, CDR1 is SEHNR and CDR2 is FQNEAQ (reference sequence). This CDR3 has 15 residues.

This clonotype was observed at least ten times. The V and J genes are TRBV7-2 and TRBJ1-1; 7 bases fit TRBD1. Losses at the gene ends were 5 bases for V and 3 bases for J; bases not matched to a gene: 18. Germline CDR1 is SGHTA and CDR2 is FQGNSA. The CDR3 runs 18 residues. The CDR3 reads CASSPQGGTDAWDTEAFF. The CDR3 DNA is TGTGCCAGCAGCCCCCAGGGGGGGACCGATGCTTGGGACACTGAAGCTTTCTTT.

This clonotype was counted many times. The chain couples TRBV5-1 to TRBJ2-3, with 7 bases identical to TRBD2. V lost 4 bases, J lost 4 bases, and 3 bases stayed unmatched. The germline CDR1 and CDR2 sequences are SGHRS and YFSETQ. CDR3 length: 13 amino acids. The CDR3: CASSLSGSDTQYF. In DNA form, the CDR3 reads TGCGCCAGCAGCCTTAGCGGGTCAGATACGCAGTATTTT. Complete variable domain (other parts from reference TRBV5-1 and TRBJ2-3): KAGVTQTPRYLIKTRGQQVTLSCSPISGHRSVSWYQQTPGQGLQFLFEYFSETQRNKGNFPGRFSGRQFSNSRSEMNVSTLELGDSALYLCASSLSGSDTQYFGPGTRLTVL.

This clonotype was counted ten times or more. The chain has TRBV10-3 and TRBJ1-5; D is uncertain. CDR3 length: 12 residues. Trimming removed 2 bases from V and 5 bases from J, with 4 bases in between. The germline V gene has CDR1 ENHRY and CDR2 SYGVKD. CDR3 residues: CAISEIHQPQHF. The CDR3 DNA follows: TGTGCCATCAGTGAGATACATCAGCCCCAGCATTTT.

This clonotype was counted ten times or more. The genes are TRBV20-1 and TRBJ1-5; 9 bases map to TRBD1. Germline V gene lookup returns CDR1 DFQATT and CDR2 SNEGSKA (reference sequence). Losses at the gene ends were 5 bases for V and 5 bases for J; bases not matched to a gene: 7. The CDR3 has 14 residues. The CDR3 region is CSAFLTGGDQPQHF. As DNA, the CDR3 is TGCAGTGCTTTTCTCACAGGGGGCGATCAGCCCCAGCATTTT.

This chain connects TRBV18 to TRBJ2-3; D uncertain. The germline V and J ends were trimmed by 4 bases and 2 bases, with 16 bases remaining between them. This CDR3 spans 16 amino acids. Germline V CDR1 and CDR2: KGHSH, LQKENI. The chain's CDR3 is CASSLTAPGDTDTQYF. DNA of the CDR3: TGTGCCAGCTCACTAACGGCCCCTGGGGACACAGATACGCAGTATTTT.

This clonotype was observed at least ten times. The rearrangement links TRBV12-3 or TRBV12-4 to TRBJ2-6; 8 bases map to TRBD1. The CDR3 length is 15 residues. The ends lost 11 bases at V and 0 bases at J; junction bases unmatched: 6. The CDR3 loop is CASGQVDSGANVLTF. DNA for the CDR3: TGTGCCTCGGGACAGGTGGACTCTGGGGCCAACGTCCTGACTTTC.